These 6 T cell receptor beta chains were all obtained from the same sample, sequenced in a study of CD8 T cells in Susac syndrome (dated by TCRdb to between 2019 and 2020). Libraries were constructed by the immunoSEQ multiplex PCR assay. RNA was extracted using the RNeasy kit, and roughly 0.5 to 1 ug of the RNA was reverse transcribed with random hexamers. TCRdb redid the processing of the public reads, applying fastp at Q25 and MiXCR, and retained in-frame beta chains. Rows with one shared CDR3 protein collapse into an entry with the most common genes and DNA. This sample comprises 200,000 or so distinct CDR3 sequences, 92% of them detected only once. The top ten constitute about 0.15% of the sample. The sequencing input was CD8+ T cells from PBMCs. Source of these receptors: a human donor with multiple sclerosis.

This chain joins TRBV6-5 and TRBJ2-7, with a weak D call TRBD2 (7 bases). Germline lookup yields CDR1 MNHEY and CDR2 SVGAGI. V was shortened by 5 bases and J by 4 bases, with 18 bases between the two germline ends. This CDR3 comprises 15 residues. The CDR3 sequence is CASSPRAGEGYEQYF. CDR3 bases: TGTGCCAGCAGTCCCCGAGCAGGGGAGGGGTACGAGCAGTACTTC.

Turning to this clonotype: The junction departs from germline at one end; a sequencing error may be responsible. This CDR3 is CASSVAGLVYNEQFF. For the CDR3, the DNA is TGTGCCAGCAGCGTAGCGGGTTTGGTCTACAATGAGCAGTTCTTC. The V gene is TRBV7-9, the J gene TRBJ2-1, with 7 bases identical to TRBD2. The CDR3 runs 15 residues. Germline V gene lookup returns CDR1 SEHNR and CDR2 FQNEAQ (reference sequence).

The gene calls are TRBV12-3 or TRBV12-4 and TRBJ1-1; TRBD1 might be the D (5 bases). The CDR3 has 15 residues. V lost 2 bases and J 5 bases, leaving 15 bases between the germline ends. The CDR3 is CASSLLGTFETEAFF. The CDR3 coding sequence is TGTGCCAGCAGTTTATTAGGGACGTTTGAAACTGAAGCTTTCTTT.

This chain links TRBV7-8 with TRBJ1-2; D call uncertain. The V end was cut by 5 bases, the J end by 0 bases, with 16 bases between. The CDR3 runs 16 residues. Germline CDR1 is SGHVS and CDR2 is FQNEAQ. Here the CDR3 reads CASSPHSGGANYGYTF. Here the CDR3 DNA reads TGTGCCAGCAGCCCTCACTCAGGAGGAGCTAACTATGGCTACACCTTC.

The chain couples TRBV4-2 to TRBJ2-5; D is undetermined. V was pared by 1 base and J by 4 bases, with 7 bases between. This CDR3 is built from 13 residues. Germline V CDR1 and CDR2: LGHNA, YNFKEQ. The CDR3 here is CASSQVVGETQYF. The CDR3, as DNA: TGTGCCAGCAGCCAAGTCGTTGGAGAGACCCAGTACTTC.

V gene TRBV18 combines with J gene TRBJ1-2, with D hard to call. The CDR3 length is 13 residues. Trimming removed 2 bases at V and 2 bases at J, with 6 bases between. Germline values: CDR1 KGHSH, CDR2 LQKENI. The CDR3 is CASSPEGNYGYTF. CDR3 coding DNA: TGTGCCAGCTCACCAGAAGGGAACTATGGCTACACCTTC.